The T cell receptor beta chain described here comes from a study of T-cell memory formation after mild COVID-19. Study-wide background: Each donor largely had its own TCR clusters.

This clonotype appeared a few times. Its cognate antigen is unknown. Germline assignment: CDR1 LGHNA and CDR2 YSLEER. The V end lost 4 bases, the J end lost 3 bases, and 15 bases lay between the germline ends. The CDR3 runs to 15 residues. Each CDR3 protein gets one entry after TCRdb re-called the 5' RACE reads with MiXCR. This sample carries roughly 200,000 distinct CDR3 sequences, over 9.5% of them seen once, and the ten largest clones take around 3.3%. Study observations and caveats: CD4/CD8 balance held among clones contracting day 15 to 85, and later expanders leaned CD4+. There were some responding clones in pre-infection memory, which suggested that cross-reactive memory had joined. CD4+ clones that contracted lay mainly in CM and EM; CD8+ ones lay in EMRA.

What was sequenced was PBMCs or a T cell subset sorted from them (not recorded which). The chain carries TRBV4-3 and TRBJ1-1; tentatively, D is TRBD1 (6 bases). The TCR originated in a man between 18 and 35 years old who had mild COVID-19 (a few samples of this study predate the infection). Cell type and time point are not known. Written as DNA, the CDR3 is TGCGCCAGCAGCCTCGAGGGACATCGGGACACTGAAGCTTTCTTT. It is translated as CASSLEGHRDTEAFF.